This T cell receptor (beta chain) stems from a study of metastatic and nonmetastatic thyroid tumors. Whole-study findings and limits: Reportedly, malignant thyroid tumors had significantly higher TCR beta diversity than benign nodules, in blood and tumor.

The germline V gene encodes CDR1 MDHEN and CDR2 SYDVKM. V lost 5 bases to trimming and J lost 4 bases, with 11 bases between them. This CDR3 has 13 amino acids. Original data processing: Clinicopathological groups of papillary thyroid cancer showed CDR3 differences that were used to build a distant-metastasis classifier. MiXCR reprocessed the PCR reads for TCRdb. None of the V and J calls come from the authors' own analysis; TCRdb made them. Of around 24,000 clones in the sample, about 13% are singletons; the top ten hold roughly 15%. Thyroid surgery was performed in patients who had received no treatment beforehand. This clone is labeled medium-sized. Its antigen is still unknown.

Sequencing was performed on blood. The receptor was isolated from a female donor with papillary thyroid cancer or a benign thyroid nodule (not recorded which). Some clones in this sample may be carry-over from other donors' samples. This chain links TRBV28 with TRBJ1-2; no reliable D call. CDR3 region: CASSLTLSYGYTF. Here the CDR3 DNA reads TGTGCCAGCAGTCTCACCCTGAGCTATGGCTACACCTTC.